This record covers a single T cell receptor (beta chain). Its antigen is unknown. The data were taken from a study of PD-1 blockade in mismatch repair-deficient tumors. About the study: All were previously treated, progressing patients with some twelve mismatch repair-deficient cancer types. General study findings and limits: Tumor-resident clones, often absent from pretreatment blood, expanded after pembrolizumab and then contracted. About 5% of the 142 peptide-expanded blood TCRs were also found in tumor.

Time point here: approximately eleven-day in vitro stimulation with candidate neoantigen peptide 3. An approximately nine-day in vitro culture was run per each of several reactive peptides. Per the germline V gene, CDR1 is SGHAT and CDR2 is FQNNGV. Germline trimming cut 6 bases from V and 0 bases from J; bases unmatched to any gene: 7. The CDR3 has 15 amino acids. TCRdb's table, derived via immunoSEQ multiplex PCR, lists solely in-frame clones and lacks some. Of some 10,000 clones listed, around nine tenths were seen once; the top ten hold around 9.7%. The sample consisted of cells cultured in vitro, taken from a patient treated with pembrolizumab. This receptor was identified in an adult with mismatch repair-deficient cancer. The rearrangement links TRBV11-2 to TRBJ1-2; 7 bases are a match to TRBD1. Here the CDR3 reads CASRAPGQTNYGYTF. The CDR3 coding sequence is TGTGCCAGCAGAGCGCCGGGACAGACTAACTATGGCTACACCTTC.